The 9 T cell receptor beta chains listed next were all sequenced from one sample in a study of blood T cell repertoires in COVID-19. Sequencing was performed with immunoSEQ multiplex PCR; in TCRdb, only in-frame clones are kept and a portion is missing. Of around 370,000 clones in the sample, around nine tenths are singletons; the top ten hold more than 1%. Material for sequencing was PBMCs or T cells enriched from blood (not recorded which). The receptor source for this set is a woman aged 18-29 years who had recovered from COVID-19.

About this clone: Additional DNA sequences in this sample encode the identical CDR3. The CDR3 DNA sequence: TGCGCCAGCAGCCCAGGGCCAAATTCACCCCTCCACTTT. Translated: CASSPGPNSPLHF. The chain links TRBV5-1 to TRBJ1-6; D is perhaps TRBD1 (5 bases). There are 13 residues in the CDR3. The germline V gene encodes CDR1 SGHRS and CDR2 YFSETQ. The germline V and J ends were trimmed by 4 bases and 7 bases, with 9 bases remaining between them.

The chain joins TRBV4-1 to TRBJ1-1, with a possible D match to TRBD1 (6 bases). This CDR3 has 15 amino acids. The germline CDR1 and CDR2 sequences are MGHRA and YSYEKL. V was clipped by 7 bases and J by 4 bases, with 19 bases between them. This CDR3 is CASTQGGRGGTEAFF. Written as DNA, the CDR3 is TGCGCCAGCACACAAGGAGGCAGGGGTGGCACTGAAGCTTTCTTT.

The V gene is TRBV9, the J gene TRBJ2-5, with TRBD2 identical over 7 bases. The V gene end was trimmed by 4 bases and the J gene end by 0 bases; junction bases not matched to a gene: 6. This CDR3 is built from 15 residues. Germline CDR1 and CDR2: SGDLS and YYNGEE. The CDR3 DNA follows: TGTGCCAGCAGCCCCGAGCGGGGTGACCAAGAGACCCAGTACTTC. It is translated as CASSPERGDQETQYF. The full variable domain, with the rest looked up from reference TRBV9 and TRBJ2-5, is DSGVTQTPKHLITATGQRVTLRCSPRSGDLSVYWYQQSLDQGLQFLIQYYNGEERAKGNILERFSAQQFPDLHSELNLSSLELGDSALYFCASSPERGDQETQYFGPGTRLLVL.

V gene TRBV29-1 combines with J gene TRBJ1-2; unclear D gene. The CDR3 has 12 residues. Looked up from germline, CDR1 is SQVTM and CDR2 is ANQGSEA. V lost 5 bases and J lost 4, with 11 bases in between. The CDR3 loop is CSVRFGAYGYTF. CDR3 bases: TGCAGCGTTAGATTCGGTGCCTATGGCTACACCTTC.

The rearrangement joins TRBV12-3 or TRBV12-4 to TRBJ2-7, with no clear D. The CDR3 sequence is 13 residues long. V was cut by 3 bases and J by 6 bases, with 12 bases left in between. The CDR3 sequence is CASSLVRPGEQYF. The CDR3 coding sequence is TGTGCCAGCAGTTTGGTCCGCCCAGGCGAGCAGTACTTC.

The V call is TRBV29-1, the J call TRBJ1-1; 7 bases are a match to TRBD1. The CDR3 is made up of 11 amino acids. The V gene's germline CDR1 is SQVTM and CDR2 ANQGSEA. The V segment lost 8 bases and the J segment 1 base; nucleotides outside the gene matches: 1. The CDR3 DNA is TGCAGCCACAGGGGGAACACTGAAGCTTTCTTT. Translation gives CSHRGNTEAFF.

This chain joins TRBV3-1 (or the pseudogene TRBV3-2) and TRBJ2-7, with D possibly TRBD1 on 6 matching bases. This CDR3 comprises 15 residues. Germline V gene data show CDR1 as LGHDT and CDR2 as YNNKEL (reference sequence). The V gene lost 3 bases and the J gene lost 4 bases, with 16 bases spanning the gap. The CDR3 spells CASSHRRQGLYEQYF. The CDR3 DNA sequence: TGTGCCAGCAGCCACCGCCGCCAGGGGCTATACGAGCAGTACTTC.

The rearrangement links TRBV7-2 to TRBJ1-2; tentatively, D is TRBD1 (5 bases). Trimming stripped 2 bases from V and 4 bases from J, with 11 bases between. CDR3 length equals 14 residues. The V gene's germline CDR1 is SGHTA and CDR2 FQGNSA. The CDR3 DNA sequence: TGTGCCAGCAGCTTAATAGGGGCATTCTATGGCTACACCTTC. This sequence encodes CASSLIGAFYGYTF.

The chain combines TRBV5-1 with TRBJ2-7, with 8 bases identical to TRBD1. The CDR3 has 16 residues. J gave up 3 bases and V 3 bases, and 11 bases lay outside the gene matches. Germline V CDR1 and CDR2: SGHRS, YFSETQ. CDR3 nucleotides: TGCGCCAGCAGCTCTCCACGACAGGGGTCGTTCTACGAGCAGTACTTC. This translates into CASSSPRQGSFYEQYF.